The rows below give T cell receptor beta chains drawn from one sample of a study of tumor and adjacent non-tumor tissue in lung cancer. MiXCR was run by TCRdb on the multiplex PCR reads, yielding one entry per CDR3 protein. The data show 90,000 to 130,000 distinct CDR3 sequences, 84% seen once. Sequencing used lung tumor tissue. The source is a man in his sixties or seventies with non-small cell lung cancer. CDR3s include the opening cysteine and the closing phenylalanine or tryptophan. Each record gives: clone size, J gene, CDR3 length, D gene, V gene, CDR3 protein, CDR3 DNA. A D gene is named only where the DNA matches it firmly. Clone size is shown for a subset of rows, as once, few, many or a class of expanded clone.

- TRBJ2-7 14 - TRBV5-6 CASRGLGLPYDQYF TGTGCCAGCAGAGGACTGGGACTTCCATACGACCAGTACTTC
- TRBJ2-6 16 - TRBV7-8 CVGSLGIQYGANVLTF TGTGTCGGCAGCTTAGGGATCCAGTATGGGGCCAATGTCCTGACTTTC
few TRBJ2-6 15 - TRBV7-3 CASSRDHSGANVLTF TGTGCCAGCAGCCGTGACCACTCTGGGGCCAACGTCCTGACTTTC
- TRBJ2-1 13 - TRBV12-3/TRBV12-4 CVSRAPGNDEQFF TGTGTCAGCAGAGCCCCAGGGAACGATGAGCAGTTCTTC
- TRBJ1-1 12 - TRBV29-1 CSVLGAAGGAFF TGCAGCGTCCTGGGGGCTGCGGGCGGGGCTTTCTTT
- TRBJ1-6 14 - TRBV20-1 CSANSDSDNSALHF TGCAGTGCTAACTCGGACAGCGACAATTCAGCCCTCCACTTT
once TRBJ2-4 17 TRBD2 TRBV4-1 CSSSQEARGGEGNIQYF TGCTCCAGTAGCCAAGAGGCACGCGGGGGTGAAGGAAACATTCAGTACTTC
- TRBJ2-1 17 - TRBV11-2 CASSLHVQDWAYNEQLF TGTGCCAGCAGCTTACATGTGCAGGACTGGGCCTACAATGAGCAGCTCTTT
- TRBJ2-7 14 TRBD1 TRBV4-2 CANSQGQGLCERYF TGTGCCAACAGCCAAGGACAGGGTCTCTGCGAGCGGTACTTC
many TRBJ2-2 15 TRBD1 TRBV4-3 CASSLQGADTGELFF TGCGCCAGCAGCCTACAGGGGGCCGACACCGGGGAGCTGTTTTTT
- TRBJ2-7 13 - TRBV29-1 CSVAWIDSYEQYF TGCAGTGTGGCTTGGATAGACTCCTACGAGCAGTACTTC
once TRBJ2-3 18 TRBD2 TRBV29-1 CSVEGTSGGPSSADTQYF TGCAGCGTTGAAGGAACTAGCGGGGGCCCTTCTAGCGCAGATACTCAGTATTTT
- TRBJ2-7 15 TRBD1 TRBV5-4 CTCSTDRGYSYEQYF TGTACCTGCAGCACGGACAGGGGGTACTCCTACGAACAGTACTTC
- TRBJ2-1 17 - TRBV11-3 CASGLLGTNRGYNEQFF TGTGCCAGCGGCCTCCTAGGGACTAACAGGGGCTACAATGAGCAGTTCTTC
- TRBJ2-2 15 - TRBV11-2 CASSFGRANPGELFF TGTGCCAGCAGCTTCGGACGAGCGAACCCCGGGGAGCTGTTTTTT
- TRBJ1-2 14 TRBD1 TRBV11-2 CTSSATGGTYGYTF TGTACTAGCAGTGCGACAGGGGGTACCTATGGCTACACCTTC
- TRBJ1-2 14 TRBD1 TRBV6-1 CASTVGLTGMGYTF TGTGCCAGCACTGTGGGATTGACAGGGATGGGTTACACCTTC
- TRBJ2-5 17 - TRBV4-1 CASSSGHPVDPQETHYF TGCGCCAGCAGCTCGGGACACCCGGTAGATCCACAAGAGACCCATTACTTC
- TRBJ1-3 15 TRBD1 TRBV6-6 CGSSILGQRGNTIYF TGTGGCAGCAGCATCTTGGGACAGCGTGGAAACACCATATATTTT
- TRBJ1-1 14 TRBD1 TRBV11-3 CTSTRTGAFTEASF TGTACCAGCACGCGGACAGGGGCGTTCACTGAAGCTTCCTTT
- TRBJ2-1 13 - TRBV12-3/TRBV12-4 CASSTRQSGKQFF TGTGCCAGCAGTACCAGACAGAGTGGTAAGCAGTTCTTC
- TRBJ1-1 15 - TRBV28 CDSSLWPSYYTEAFF TGTGACAGCAGTTTATGGCCCAGTTACTACACCGAAGCTTTCTTT
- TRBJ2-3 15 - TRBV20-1 CSPKGGGGINQPQYF TGCAGTCCTAAAGGCGGGGGCGGGATAAATCAGCCCCAGTATTTT
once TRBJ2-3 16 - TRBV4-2 CASSQVPGSLTDTQYF TGTGCCAGCAGCCAAGTTCCAGGAAGCCTTACAGATACGCAGTATTTT
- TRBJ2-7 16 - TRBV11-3 CASRSTGKTGSDEQNF TGTGCCAGCAGATCCACCGGTAAGACAGGAAGTGACGAGCAAAACTTC
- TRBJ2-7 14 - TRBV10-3 CACTTGTGPYELYF TGTGCCTGCACAACCGGGACGGGCCCCTACGAGCTGTACTTC
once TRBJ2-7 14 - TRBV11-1 CANQPPEQSYEQYF TGTGCCAACCAACCTCCGGAACAGAGTTACGAGCAGTACTTC
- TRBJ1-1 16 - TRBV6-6 CISRTGFGRYDSEAFF TGTATCAGCAGAACAGGGTTCGGTAGATACGACAGCGAAGCTTTCTTT
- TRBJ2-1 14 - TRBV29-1 CSVNRPSSYNEQLF TGCAGCGTTAACAGGCCAAGCTCATACAATGAGCAGTTATTC
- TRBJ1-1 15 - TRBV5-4 CVSSLTSFAGGEAIF TGTGTCAGCAGCTTGACATCATTCGCCGGGGGTGAAGCTATCTTT
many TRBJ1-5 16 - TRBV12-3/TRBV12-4 CASSTYRGQGNQPQHF TGTGCCAGCAGTACATATCGGGGGCAGGGCAATCAGCCCCAGCATTTT
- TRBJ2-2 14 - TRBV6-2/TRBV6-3 CASKRGRKTGKLFF TGTGCCAGCAAACGGGGGCGAAAGACCGGGAAGCTGTTTTTT
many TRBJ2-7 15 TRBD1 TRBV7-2 CASSLAGTENYEQYF TGTGCCAGCAGCTTAGCGGGGACAGAGAACTACGAGCAGTACTTC
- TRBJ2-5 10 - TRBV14 CASSQGTQYF TGTGCCAGCAGCCAGGGGACCCAGTACTTC
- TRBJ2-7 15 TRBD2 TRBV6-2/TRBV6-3 CASSYAPSGAWKRYF TGTGCTAGCAGTTACGCCCCTAGCGGGGCCTGGAAGCGGTACTTC
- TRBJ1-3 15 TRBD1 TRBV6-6 CANSIWGQWGNTIYF TGTGCCAACAGCATCTGGGGACAGTGGGGAAACACCATATATTTT
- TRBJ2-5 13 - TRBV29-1 CSVGTWGEETQYF TGCAGCGTTGGTACATGGGGAGAGGAGACCCAGTACTTC
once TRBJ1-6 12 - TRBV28 CANTEYNSHLHF TGTGCCAACACGGAGTACAATTCACACCTCCACTTT
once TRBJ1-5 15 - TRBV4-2 CASSRYTHSNQPQDF TGTGCCAGCAGCCGTTACACTCATAGCAATCAGCCCCAGGATTTT